The present entry profiles one T cell receptor beta chain with its context. V was clipped by 7 bases and J by 3 bases; unmatched bases: 6. The CDR3 has 14 residues. The germline V gene has CDR1 MNHNS and CDR2 SASEGT. This entry comes from a study of blood T cell repertoires in COVID-19. Study at large: Acute and convalescent COVID-19 samples came from the United States, Italy and Spain. T cells, B-cell-depleted T cells, or PBMCs provided the cDNA or gDNA that served as material.

Original methodology: By means of reference gene primer amplification, nucleated cell counts were estimated. Clones were read by immunoSEQ multiplex PCR, and TCRdb kept only the in-frame ones, dropping some. The V and J calls and clone size are taken from that table; D and trimming were inferred from the DNA. The table records fewer than 200,000 clones, 82% of them present only once. The sequence derives from a woman in her 70s with acute or convalescent COVID-19. The chain employs TRBV6-1 and TRBJ1-2; 9 bases are a match to TRBD1. Source material: peripheral blood. The CDR3, as DNA: TGTGCCAGCACCAGGGGACAGGGAGACTATGGCTACACCTTC. Residues: CASTRGQGDYGYTF.